Given below is one T cell receptor (beta chain) in context. Its antigen is not known. PCR used 60 Vbeta primers and 13 Jbeta primers. Clones were sequenced by immunoSEQ multiplex PCR, and TCRdb holds only the in-frame ones, with some missing. The table has around 100,000 clones, 81% seen once. These donors, healthy bone marrow donors, were studied. The sample comes from a study of cytomegalovirus exposure and HLA in healthy donors. Findings of the study overall: An observed cluster of highly shared sequence variants was recorded as a likely sequencing artifact. High sensitivity and specificity were reportedly achieved when the classifier diagnosed cytomegalovirus status.

The specimen sequenced was PBMCs. This clonotype was obtained from a woman in her 70s in good health and CMV-seropositive.

CDR3 DNA sequence: TGTGCCAGCAGCCTTAACACCGGGGGCAATCAGCCCCAGCATTTT. It specifies CASSLNTGGNQPQHF. This sequence joins TRBV2 and TRBJ1-5; no definite D call. Germline CDR1 and CDR2: SNHLY and FYNNEI. This CDR3 contains 15 residues. V gave up 6 bases and J gave up 2 bases, with 14 bases separating them.